The 5 T cell receptor beta chains listed next were all sequenced from one sample in a study of blood T cell repertoires in COVID-19. Produced via immunoSEQ multiplex PCR; TCRdb's table is partial and in-frame only. The sample contains approximately 110,000 clones, 82% of which appear only once. The sample was peripheral blood. The receptors originated from a woman of 80 years or more with acute or convalescent COVID-19.

This clone was picked up a small number of times. The chain links TRBV30 to TRBJ2-5; tentatively, D is TRBD1 (7 bases). Germline V gene lookup returns CDR1 GTSNPN and CDR2 SVGIG (reference sequence). Trimming left V 5 bases short and J 5 bases short, with 21 bases between. The CDR3 extends over 15 amino acids. CDR3 in amino acids: CAWWRSGGPQETQYF. CDR3 sequence (DNA): TGTGCCTGGTGGAGGTCAGGGGGGCCTCAGGAGACCCAGTACTTC.

V is TRBV7-2 and J is TRBJ2-2; D perhaps matches TRBD1 (5 bases). Between the trimmed V and J ends, which lost 6 bases and 5 bases, there was a span of 10 bases. Germline V gene lookup returns CDR1 SGHTA and CDR2 FQGNSA. There are 13 residues in the CDR3. The CDR3 sequence is CASSWAGTGELFF. The CDR3, as DNA: TGTGCCAGCAGTTGGGCAGGGACCGGGGAGCTGTTTTTT.

The V call is TRBV9, the J call TRBJ2-3; 10 bases are a match to TRBD2. Germline V gene data show CDR1 as SGDLS and CDR2 as YYNGEE. The length of the CDR3 is 15 residues. V lost 0 bases and J lost 6; bases outside the gene matches: 4. DNA of the CDR3: TGTGCCAGCAGCGTAGGGACTAGCGGCGGGGATACGCAGTATTTT. Its protein product is CASSVGTSGGDTQYF.

The CDR3 is CASSSRGLNTEAFF. The CDR3 DNA reads as TGTGCCAGCAGTTCCAGGGGGTTGAACACTGAAGCTTTCTTT. This chain links TRBV6-5 with TRBJ1-1; 7 bases agree with TRBD1. Germline lookup yields CDR1 MNHEY and CDR2 SVGAGI. The length of the CDR3 is 14 residues. The V gene end was trimmed by 4 bases and the J gene end by 0 bases; junction bases not matched to a gene: 2.

This rearrangement joins TRBV30 to TRBJ2-2; D gene uncertain. CDR3 size: 13 residues. Trimming removed 1 base at V and 2 bases at J, with 5 bases between. From germline, CDR1 is GTSNPN and CDR2 SVGIG (reference sequence). Written as DNA, the CDR3 is TGTGCCTGGAGTGCCTCCAACACCGGGGAGCTGTTTTTT. This encodes CAWSASNTGELFF.